The next 18 T cell receptor beta chains were all read from a single sample in a study of T cell clonality in common variable immunodeficiency. The table came from immunoSEQ multiplex PCR; TCRdb's copy has only in-frame clones and leaves some out. The sample gives tens of thousands of clones, none seen only once, and the top ten clones hold roughly 2.9%. The specimen sequenced was peripheral blood mononuclear cells. These receptor sequences come from a person aged 18 to 70 in good health.

In this sample, this clone turned up a few times. The CDR3 end falls 3 residues outside the read, so it is completed with the germline J gene. The J gene is TRBJ2-1, the V gene TRBV29-1, with 10 bases matching TRBD2. Germline V gene lookup returns CDR1 SQVTM and CDR2 ANQGSEA. There are 15 residues in the CDR3. The ends lost 6 bases at V and 7 bases at J; junction bases unmatched: 12. The sequenced CDR3 bases are TGCAGCGTGACCCCAGTAGCGGGAGGTATGAATGAG. Translating it yields CSVTPVAGGMNE. The complete CDR3 protein is CSVTPVAGGMNEQFF.

At least ten counts were recorded for this clone. The read is 3 residues too short to cover the CDR3 end, so that end is filled in from the germline J gene. This chain uses TRBV6-4 with TRBJ2-3, with 9 positions matching TRBD2. With V trimmed by 6 bases and J by 1 base, 5 bases remained unmatched. The CDR3 is 15 residues long. Germline V gene lookup returns CDR1 MRHNA and CDR2 SNTAGT. CDR3 bases read: TGTGCCAGCAGGATAAGCGGGGGGCGCACAGATACG. Translation: CASRISGGRTDT. The entire CDR3 sequence reads CASRISGGRTDTQYF.

This clone was counted ten times or more. The read terminates 3 residues before the CDR3 end, so the remaining end is supplied by the germline J gene. V usage is TRBV29-1 and J usage is TRBJ2-3, with D possibly TRBD1 on 5 matching bases. This CDR3 contains 14 residues. Trimming removed 3 bases at V and 4 bases at J, with 14 bases between. Germline CDR1 and CDR2: SQVTM and ANQGSEA. The CDR3 loop is CSVDSEDNADTQYF. CDR3 DNA, as far as it was read: TGCAGCGTTGACAGTGAGGACAACGCAGATACG.

The table lists this clone with a few counts. The sequenced fragment ends 3 residues before the CDR3 boundary, so the rest is inferred from the germline J gene. The genes are TRBV7-9 and TRBJ2-7; tentatively, D is TRBD1 (5 bases). CDR1 and CDR2 from the germline V gene are SEHNR and FQNEAQ (reference sequence). CDR3 length equals 13 residues. Trimming cost V 5 bases and J 4 bases, with 12 bases left between them. CDR3 in amino acids: CASSHVDSYEQYF. CDR3 DNA, as far as it was read: TGTGCCAGCAGCCATGTAGACAGTTACGAG.

The CDR3 DNA, read in part, is TGTGCCAGCAGCTTAGAGGTGGGTCTAGCGGGAGACAGCTACGAG. Its protein is CASSLEVGLAGDSYE. The whole CDR3 sequence reads CASSLEVGLAGDSYEQYF. The chain uses TRBV7-6 and TRBJ2-7, with 10 positions matching TRBD2. The CDR3 is cut off 3 residues early in the read; its end comes from the germline J gene. With V trimmed by 1 base and J by 3 bases, 12 bases remained unmatched. Germline V gives CDR1 SGHVS, CDR2 FNYEAQ. The CDR3 is 18 amino acids.

There are many counts of this clone. The read ends 3 residues shy of where the CDR3 ends; the end is completed using the germline J gene. The chain couples TRBV30 to TRBJ2-6; a weak D match, TRBD1 (6 bases). CDR1 is GTSNPN and CDR2 is SVGIG in the germline V gene (reference sequence). This CDR3 has 14 amino acids. V lost 4 bases and J 4 bases, leaving 11 bases between the germline ends. The CDR3 bases that were read are TGTGCCTGGACTCAGGGGATCGGGGCCAACGTC. This sequence encodes CAWTQGIGANV. The full CDR3 reads CAWTQGIGANVLTF.

This clone was seen at least ten times. The read stops 3 residues short of the end of the CDR3; the missing end is completed from the germline J gene. The gene calls are TRBV2 and TRBJ2-7; D tentatively fits TRBD1 or TRBD2 (5 bases each). Looked up from germline, CDR1 is SNHLY and CDR2 is FYNNEI. V lost 4 bases and J 6 bases, leaving 7 bases between the germline ends. The CDR3 is made up of 11 amino acids. The CDR3 spells CASSAGSEQYF. The part of the CDR3 DNA that was read is TGTGCCAGCAGTGCAGGGAGCGAG.

This clone occurred many times. With the read ending 3 residues before the CDR3 end, the germline J gene is used to fill in that end. The gene calls are TRBV19 and TRBJ2-1, with D tentatively TRBD1 (5 bases). V was clipped by 3 bases and J by 7 bases, with 22 bases between them. The CDR3 sequence is 17 residues long. The V gene's germline CDR1 is LNHDA and CDR2 SQIVND (reference sequence). Incomplete CDR3 DNA: TGTGCCAGTAGTATTGGAATAAGTCGGTCAGGGAAAAATGAG. Its translation is CASSIGISRSGKNE. The full CDR3 sequence reads CASSIGISRSGKNEQFF.

This clone was observed a few times. This may be a read error: a much more frequent sequence differs by one nucleotide. The CDR3 extends 3 residues past the end of the read, so its final part is completed from the germline J gene. The chain uses TRBV2 and TRBJ1-2; D is possibly TRBD1 (5 bases). This CDR3 contains 14 residues. Germline V CDR1 and CDR2: SNHLY, FYNNEI. CDR3 loop: CASSKAAGSYGYTF. CDR3 bases read: TGTGCCAGCAGTAAAGCCGCAGGGAGCTATGGC.

This clone was observed a handful of times. The CDR3 is cut off 3 residues early in the read; its end comes from the germline J gene. The chain combines TRBV2 with TRBJ1-4; 8 bases agree with TRBD1. Germline V gives CDR1 SNHLY, CDR2 FYNNEI. The CDR3 has 14 amino acids. CDR3 bases read: TGTGCCAGCACCCCGACAGGGGATAATTCACCA. Translation gives CASTPTGDNSP. The CDR3 as a whole reads CASTPTGDNSPLFF.

This clone was seen at least ten times. Incomplete CDR3 DNA: TGTGCCAGCAGCCAGGAAAATTATACG. The encoded protein is CASSQENYT. In full, the CDR3 reads CASSQENYTQYF. This chain uses TRBV5-4 with TRBJ2-3, with no clear D. The missing CDR3 end, 3 residues past where the read stops, is filled in from the germline J gene. V was trimmed by 4 bases and J by 7 bases, leaving 10 bases between them. The CDR3 loop spans 12 amino acids. Germline V lookup: CDR1 SGHNT, CDR2 YYREEE (reference sequence). Full variable domain (remainder filled in from reference TRBV5-4 and TRBJ2-3): ETGVTQSPTHLIKTRGQQVTLRCSSQSGHNTVSWYQQALGQGPQFIFQYYREEENGRGNFPPRFSGLQFPNYSSELNVNALELDDSALYLCASSQENYTQYFGPGTRLTVL.

The table lists this clone with many counts. The read ends 3 residues early relative to the CDR3; the germline J gene fills the gap. The chain joins TRBV20-1 to TRBJ2-3, with TRBD2 matching 11 bases. V trimming: 6 bases; J trimming: 6 bases; junction bases outside the gene matches: 11. The germline V gene has CDR1 DFQATT and CDR2 SNEGSKA (reference sequence). The CDR3 runs 15 residues. The CDR3 bases that were read are TGCAGTGCCCTGCCCGGGACTAGCGGTTTGGATACG. Translation: CSALPGTSGLDT. The entire CDR3 is CSALPGTSGLDTQYF.

This clone has just a few counts. The read halts 3 residues ahead of the CDR3 end, with the missing end drawn from the germline J gene. The genes are TRBV30 and TRBJ1-6; tentatively, D is TRBD1 (5 bases). Germline CDR1 GTSNPN, CDR2 SVGIG (reference sequence). This CDR3 has 12 amino acids. The CDR3 is CAWRLQALPLHF. CDR3 bases read: TGTGCCTGGAGGTTACAGGCCCTGCCC.

This clone was found a few times. The chain's CDR3 is CASSTGLQNTEAFF. The CDR3 bases that were read are TGTGCCAGTAGTACGGGACTCCAGAACACTGAA. The V and J genes are TRBV19 and TRBJ1-1; possible D gene TRBD1, 5 bases. The DNA ends 3 residues before the CDR3 does, and the rest of the CDR3 is filled in from the germline J gene. Germline V gene sequence: CDR1 LNHDA, CDR2 SQIVND (reference sequence). The CDR3 loop spans 14 amino acids. V lost 4 bases to trimming and J lost 1 base, with 10 bases between them.

Points on this clone: The CDR3 goes on 3 residues after the read ends, and that part is filled in from the germline J gene. The chain combines TRBV7-8 with TRBJ2-7; D uncertain. Trimming shortened V by 4 bases and J by 2 bases, and 9 bases separated the two germline ends. Germline V gives CDR1 SGHVS, CDR2 FQNEAQ. The CDR3 covers 13 residues. CDR3: CASSSGPTYEQYF. CDR3 bases read: TGTGCCAGCAGCTCGGGTCCCACCTACGAG.

Ten or more counts support this clone. The DNA read from the CDR3 is TGCAGCGTTAAGGAAGGGCCCTACGAG. Protein sequence: CSVKEGPYE. The entire CDR3 reads CSVKEGPYEQYF. This sequence joins TRBV29-1 and TRBJ2-7; D unresolved. The read falls 3 residues short of the CDR3 end, and the missing part is taken from the germline J gene. The length of the CDR3 is 12 residues. Germline V gene lookup returns CDR1 SQVTM and CDR2 ANQGSEA. The V gene lost 5 bases and the J gene lost 2 bases, with 10 bases spanning the gap.

This clone was found many times. Coverage ceases 3 residues before the CDR3 finishes, and the germline J gene fills in the end. The chain combines TRBV5-1 with TRBJ2-7; TRBD1 aligns across 9 bases. J lost 3 bases, V lost 0 bases, and 4 bases had no gene match. The germline V gene encodes CDR1 SGHRS and CDR2 YFSETQ. This CDR3 is built from 15 residues. Partial CDR3 DNA: TGCGCCAGCAGCTTGGGGACAGGGGCCCTCTACGAG. This codes for CASSLGTGALYE. The whole CDR3 region reads CASSLGTGALYEQYF.

This clone has at least ten counts. The CDR3 end is not reached by the read, which stops 3 residues before it; the germline J gene fills it in. The chain has TRBV19 and TRBJ2-3, with D perhaps matching TRBD1 (5 bases). With 3 bases removed from V and 5 bases from J, the gap between germline ends came to 12 bases. The CDR3 is made up of 14 amino acids. Germline V gene data show CDR1 as LNHDA and CDR2 as SQIVND (reference sequence). CDR3 DNA (partial): TGTGCCAGTAGTATTGGGGCAGTTGGAGATACG. This codes for CASSIGAVGDT. In full, the CDR3 is CASSIGAVGDTQYF.